Included here is one TCR beta chain sequence, with context. Its antigen is still unknown. The data originate from a study of naive and memory T cell subsets. The beta constant-region primer was an equimolar mix of two oligonucleotides covering TRBC1 and TRBC2. Ligated cDNA was amplified by four rounds of PCR with nested alpha and beta constant-region primers and SP2. MiXCR, applied by TCRdb to the UMI-ligation and nested PCR reads, yields one record per CDR3 protein. The table has more than 100,000 distinct CDR3 sequences, just over 35% seen once; the top ten hold roughly 0.9%. Study-wide findings and caveats: The power law exponent of TCR abundance differed between naive and memory cells.

The sequence was obtained from a human donor in good health. Sequencing was carried out using central memory CD4+ T cells from blood.

The CDR3 bases are TGTGCCACCAGTGACCTAAACCGGGACATGGGGAGGAATGAGCAGTTCTTC. This translates into CATSDLNRDMGRNEQFF. The rearrangement joins TRBV24-1 to TRBJ2-1; tentatively, D is TRBD1 or TRBD2 (6 bases each). V shed 4 bases and J shed 7 bases, with 22 bases lying between them. The V gene's germline CDR1 is KGHDR and CDR2 SFDVKD. The CDR3 contains 17 residues.